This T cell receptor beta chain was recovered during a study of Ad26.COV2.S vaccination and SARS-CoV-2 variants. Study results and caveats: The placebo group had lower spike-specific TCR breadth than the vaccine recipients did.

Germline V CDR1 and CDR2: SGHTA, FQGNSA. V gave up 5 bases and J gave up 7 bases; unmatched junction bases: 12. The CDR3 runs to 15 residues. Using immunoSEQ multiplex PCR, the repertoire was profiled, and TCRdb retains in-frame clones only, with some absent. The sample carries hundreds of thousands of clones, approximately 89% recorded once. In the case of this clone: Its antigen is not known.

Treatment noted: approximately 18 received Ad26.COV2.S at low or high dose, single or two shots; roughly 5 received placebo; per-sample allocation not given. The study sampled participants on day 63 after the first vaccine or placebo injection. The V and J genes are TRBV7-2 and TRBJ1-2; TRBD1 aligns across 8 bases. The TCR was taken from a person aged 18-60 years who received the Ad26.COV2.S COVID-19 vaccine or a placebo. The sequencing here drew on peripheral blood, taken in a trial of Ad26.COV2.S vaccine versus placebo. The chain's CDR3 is CASSQEAGGYGGYTF. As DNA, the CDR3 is TGTGCCAGCAGCCAAGAGGCAGGGGGCTATGGTGGCTACACCTTC.